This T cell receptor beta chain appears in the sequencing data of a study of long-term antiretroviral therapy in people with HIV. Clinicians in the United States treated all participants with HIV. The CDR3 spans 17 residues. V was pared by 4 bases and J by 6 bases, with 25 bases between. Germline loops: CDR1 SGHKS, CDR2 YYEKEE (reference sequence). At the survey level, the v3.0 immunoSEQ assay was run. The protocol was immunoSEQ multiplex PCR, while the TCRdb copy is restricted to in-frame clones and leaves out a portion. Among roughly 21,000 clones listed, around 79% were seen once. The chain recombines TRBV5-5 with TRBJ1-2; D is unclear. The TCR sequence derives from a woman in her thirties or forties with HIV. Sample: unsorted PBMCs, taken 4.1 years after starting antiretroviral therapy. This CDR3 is CASSKKKFGLEPNGYTF. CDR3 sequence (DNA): TGTGCCAGCAGCAAAAAGAAATTCGGGTTGGAGCCCAATGGCTACACCTTC.